This T cell receptor beta chain emerged from a study of blood T cell repertoires in COVID-19. Across the whole study: Samples taken during acute and convalescent COVID-19 were collected in the United States, Italy and Spain. T cells, B-cell-depleted T cells, or PBMCs supplied cDNA or gDNA.

The authors' processing: From reference gene primer amplification, estimates of nucleated cell counts were derived. Profiling relied on immunoSEQ multiplex PCR, and the TCRdb table lists in-frame clones only, not all of them. V and J calls plus clone size are reproduced from that table; the DNA served to infer D and trimming. The data contain about 200,000 clones, 88% of them singletons. The TCR comes from a man aged 18 to 30 with active or convalescent COVID-19. Material for sequencing was peripheral blood.

The CDR3 spells CASRLAGQPQHF. Written as DNA, the CDR3 is TGTGCCAGCAGGTTAGCGGGGCAGCCCCAGCATTTT. This chain joins TRBV28 and TRBJ1-5; no firm D call. V lost 6 bases and J 7 bases, leaving 10 bases between the germline ends. Per the germline V gene, CDR1 is MDHEN and CDR2 is SYDVKM. The CDR3 spans 12 residues.